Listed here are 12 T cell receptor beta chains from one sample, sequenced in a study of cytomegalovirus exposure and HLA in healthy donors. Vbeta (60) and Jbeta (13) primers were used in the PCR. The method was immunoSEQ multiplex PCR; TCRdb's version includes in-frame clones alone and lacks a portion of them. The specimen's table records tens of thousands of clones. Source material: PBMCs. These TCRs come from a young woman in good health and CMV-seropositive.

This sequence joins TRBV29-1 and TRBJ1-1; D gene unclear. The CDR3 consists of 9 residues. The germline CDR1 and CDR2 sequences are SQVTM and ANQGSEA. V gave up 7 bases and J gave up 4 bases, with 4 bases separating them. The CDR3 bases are TGCAGCGGCGGCACTGAAGCTTTCTTT. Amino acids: CSGGTEAFF.

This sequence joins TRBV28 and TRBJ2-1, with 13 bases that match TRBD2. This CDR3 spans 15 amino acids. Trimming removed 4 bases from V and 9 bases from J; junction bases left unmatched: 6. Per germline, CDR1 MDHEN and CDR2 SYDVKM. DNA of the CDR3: TGTGCCAGCAGTTCGGGGACTAGCGGGATCGCTGAGCAGTTCTTC. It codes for CASSSGTSGIAEQFF.

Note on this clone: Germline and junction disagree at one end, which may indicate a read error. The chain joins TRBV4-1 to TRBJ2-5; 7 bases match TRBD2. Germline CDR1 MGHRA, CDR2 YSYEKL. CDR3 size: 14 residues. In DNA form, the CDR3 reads TGCGCCAGCAGCCAAGACCCAGGGAGGGAGACCCGGTACTTC. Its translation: CASSQDPGRETRYF.

The CDR3 coding sequence is TGCGCCAGCAGCTTGACAGGGGGCCTCTACGAGCAGTACTTC. This sequence encodes CASSLTGGLYEQYF. This chain uses TRBV5-1 with TRBJ2-7; 9 bases are shared with TRBD1. The trim removed 1 base at V and 3 bases at J, leaving 2 bases unmatched. This CDR3 has 14 residues. Germline CDR1 reads SGHRS; CDR2 reads YFSETQ.

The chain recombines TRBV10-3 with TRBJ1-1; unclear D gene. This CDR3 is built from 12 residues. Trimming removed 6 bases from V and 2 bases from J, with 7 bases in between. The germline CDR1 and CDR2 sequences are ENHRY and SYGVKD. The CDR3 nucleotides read TGTGCCATCAGGGAGGTAAACACTGAAGCTTTCTTT. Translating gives CAIREVNTEAFF.

Here the CDR3 reads CASSFTAGGPTHTQYF. CDR3 nucleotide sequence: TGTGCCAGCAGTTTCACAGCGGGGGGGCCCACCCATACGCAGTATTTT. The rearrangement links TRBV6-5 to TRBJ2-3; the match to TRBD2 covers 10 bases. The CDR3 loop spans 16 amino acids. V was clipped by 4 bases and J by 7 bases; unmatched bases: 11. Looked up from germline, CDR1 is MNHEY and CDR2 is SVGAGI.

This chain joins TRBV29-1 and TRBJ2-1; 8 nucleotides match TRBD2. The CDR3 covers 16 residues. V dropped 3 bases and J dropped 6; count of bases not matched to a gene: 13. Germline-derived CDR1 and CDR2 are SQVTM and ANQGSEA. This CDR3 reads CSVDKAGGLSGNEQFF. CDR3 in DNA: TGCAGCGTTGATAAGGCGGGAGGATTATCGGGCAATGAGCAGTTCTTC.

The CDR3 region is CASSVGNTGELFF. The CDR3 nucleotides are TGTGCCAGCAGCGTCGGGAACACCGGGGAGCTGTTTTTT. V and J are TRBV9 and TRBJ2-2, with D unclear. CDR3 length: 13 residues. Trimming removed 2 bases from V and 1 base from J, with 3 bases in between. Germline V CDR1 and CDR2: SGDLS, YYNGEE. Combining the CDR3 with reference TRBV9 and TRBJ2-2 gives the whole variable domain DSGVTQTPKHLITATGQRVTLRCSPRSGDLSVYWYQQSLDQGLQFLIQYYNGEERAKGNILERFSAQQFPDLHSELNLSSLELGDSALYFCASSVGNTGELFFGEGSRLTVL.

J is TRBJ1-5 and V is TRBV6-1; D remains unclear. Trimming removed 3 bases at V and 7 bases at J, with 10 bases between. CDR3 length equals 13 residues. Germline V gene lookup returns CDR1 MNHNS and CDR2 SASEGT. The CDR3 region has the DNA TGTGCCAGCAGTGACGGGGAATACCAGCCCCAGCATTTT. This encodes CASSDGEYQPQHF.

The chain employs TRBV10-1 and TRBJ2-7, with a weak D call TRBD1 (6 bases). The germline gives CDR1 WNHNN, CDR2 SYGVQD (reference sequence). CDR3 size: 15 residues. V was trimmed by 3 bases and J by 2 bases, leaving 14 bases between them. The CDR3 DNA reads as TGCGCCAGCAGTGATGTTGGGACACCCACCTACGAGCAGTACTTC. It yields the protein CASSDVGTPTYEQYF.

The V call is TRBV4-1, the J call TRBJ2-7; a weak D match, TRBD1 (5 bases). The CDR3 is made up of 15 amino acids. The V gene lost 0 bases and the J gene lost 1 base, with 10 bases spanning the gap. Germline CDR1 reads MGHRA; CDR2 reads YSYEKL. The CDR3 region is CASSQEQRGSYEQYF. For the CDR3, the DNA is TGCGCCAGCAGCCAAGAGCAAAGGGGATCCTACGAGCAGTACTTC.

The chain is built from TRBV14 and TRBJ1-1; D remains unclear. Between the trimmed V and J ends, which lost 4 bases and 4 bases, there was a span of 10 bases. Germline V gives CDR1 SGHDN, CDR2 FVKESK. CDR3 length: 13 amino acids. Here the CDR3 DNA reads TGTGCCAGCAGCCTGACGTGGGCCACTGAAGCTTTCTTT. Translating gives CASSLTWATEAFF.